The clone carrying this TCR beta chain was picked up many times. The antigen remains unidentified. The CDR3 length is 17 residues. Germline values: CDR1 SGHRS, CDR2 YFSETQ. J lost 1 base, V lost 3 bases, and 12 bases had no gene match. TCRdb itself ran the 5' RACE reads through MiXCR, one entry per CDR3 protein. The sample carries some 15,000 distinct CDR3 sequences, approximately 8.5% recorded once. This sample is part of a study of spatial heterogeneity in lung cancer. Study in general: Consistent detection of more beta-chain than alpha-chain sequences was observed. Findings and caveats of the study: At tumor resection, ubiquitous expanded TCRs were detected in blood more often than later.

Time point: sample taken at primary tumor resection. Whole RNA from tumor, nontumor lung or frozen PBMC was sequenced unsorted. Material: PBMCs, obtained at surgery. This sequence was found in a female donor with early-stage non-small cell lung cancer. The chain couples TRBV5-1 to TRBJ1-1; 7 nucleotides match TRBD1. CDR3 loop: CASSYRQGPTGNTEAFF. In nucleotides, the CDR3 is TGCGCCAGCAGCTACAGACAGGGTCCCACGGGGAACACTGAAGCTTTCTTT.